These 9 T cell receptor beta chains were sequenced from one sample in a study of cytomegalovirus exposure and HLA in healthy donors. Use of 60 Vbeta and 13 Jbeta primers characterized the PCR. The data were produced by immunoSEQ multiplex PCR, yet TCRdb's version contains in-frame clones alone and is incomplete. The sample includes over 150,000 clones, 82% seen only once; the top ten take 6.5%. Sequencing was carried out using PBMCs. Source of these receptors: a woman in her fifties or sixties in good health and CMV-seropositive.

The genes are TRBV29-1 and TRBJ2-3; 7 bases agree with TRBD1. CDR3 length equals 15 residues. V lost 8 bases to trimming and J lost 4 bases; unmatched junction nucleotides: 15. CDR1 and CDR2 (germline): SQVTM, ANQGSEA. CDR3 loop: CSQLGGKGDPDTQYF. CDR3 bases: TGCAGCCAGTTAGGGGGCAAAGGAGATCCAGATACGCAGTATTTT.

The chain employs TRBV5-1 and TRBJ1-1; 7 positions match TRBD1. V lost 0 bases, J lost 4 bases, and 9 bases stayed unmatched. The CDR3 is made up of 16 amino acids. Germline CDR1 is SGHRS and CDR2 is YFSETQ. CDR3 nucleotide sequence: TGCGCCAGCAGCTTGGCCTTGGGACAGACCGGCACTGAAGCTTTCTTT. Amino acids: CASSLALGQTGTEAFF.

CDR3 region: CASSLQGEKLFF. The CDR3 coding sequence is TGTGCCAGCAGCTTACAGGGAGAAAAACTGTTTTTT. The chain couples TRBV5-4 to TRBJ1-4, with D possibly matching TRBD1 (6 bases). V was trimmed by 2 bases and J by 8 bases, leaving 7 bases between them. This CDR3 contains 12 residues. Germline V gene data show CDR1 as SGHNT and CDR2 as YYREEE (reference sequence). Complete variable domain (other parts from reference TRBV5-4 and TRBJ1-4): ETGVTQSPTHLIKTRGQQVTLRCSSQSGHNTVSWYQQALGQGPQFIFQYYREEENGRGNFPPRFSGLQFPNYSSELNVNALELDDSALYLCASSLQGEKLFFGSGTQLSVL.

With respect to this clone: This sample includes further DNA sequences coding for the same CDR3. The V and J genes are TRBV27 and TRBJ2-7; TRBD1 matches 7 bases. Unmatched junction bases numbered 1, after V lost 3 bases and J lost 2 bases. Germline values: CDR1 MNHEY, CDR2 SMNVEV (reference sequence). CDR3 length: 13 residues. CDR3 residues: CASSLGQTYEQYF. The CDR3 coding sequence is TGTGCCAGCAGTTTGGGACAGACCTACGAGCAGTACTTC.

The chain employs TRBV6-1 and TRBJ2-5; D perhaps matches TRBD1 (6 bases). Gene TRBJ2-7 matches the end of the DNA better, so the J call may be wrong. In germline, CDR1 is MNHNS, CDR2 SASEGT. The CDR3 contains 12 residues. This chain's CDR3 is CAINRASYEQYF. CDR3 bases: TGTGCCATCAACAGGGCCTCCTACGAGCAGTACTTC.

The chain is built from TRBV7-8 and TRBJ2-7; 13 bases fit TRBD2. V was pared by 4 bases and J by 1 base, with 7 bases of the junction left unmatched. Germline V gene sequence: CDR1 SGHVS, CDR2 FQNEAQ. CDR3 size: 17 residues. CDR3 in DNA: TGTGCCAGCAGCTCCTCGGGACTAGCGGGGACGTCCTACGAGCAGTACTTC. It codes for CASSSSGLAGTSYEQYF. Variable domain in full (rest from reference TRBV7-8 and TRBJ2-7): GAGVSQSPRYKVAKRGQDVALRCDPISGHVSLFWYQQALGQGPEFLTYFQNEAQLDKSGLPSDRFFAERPEGSVSTLKIQRTQQEDSAVYLCASSSSGLAGTSYEQYFGPGTRLTVT.

V and J are TRBV7-9 and TRBJ2-7, with D possibly matching TRBD1 (6 bases). Germline V gene data show CDR1 as SEHNR and CDR2 as FQNEAQ (reference sequence). The CDR3 extends over 17 amino acids. The V end was cut by 5 bases, the J end by 1 base, with 21 bases between. The CDR3 coding sequence is TGTGCCAGCAGCCTAGGACAGCCCCCCAGGGTTTCCTACGAGCAGTACTTC. This codes for CASSLGQPPRVSYEQYF.

As concerns this clone: A much larger clone lies a single base off, so this may be a read error. The V and J genes are TRBV6-5 and TRBJ1-5; weak D call: TRBD1 (5 bases). Trimming took off 5 bases at V and 0 bases at J, with 11 bases between the two ends. Germline CDR1 is MNHEY and CDR2 is SVGAGI. CDR3 length: 15 amino acids. For the CDR3, the DNA is TGTGCCAGCAGTCCGGGACTGAATAGCAATCAGCCCCAGCATTTT. The encoded protein is CASSPGLNSNQPQHF.

The chain has TRBV2 and TRBJ2-4; 7 bases are shared with TRBD2. Germline CDR1 is SNHLY and CDR2 is FYNNEI. With 7 bases clipped from V and 0 bases from J, the junction kept 12 bases outside the gene matches. The CDR3 length is 17 residues. CDR3 loop: CASIHREGDLAKNIQYF. Written as DNA, the CDR3 is TGTGCCAGCATTCATAGGGAGGGAGACCTAGCCAAAAACATTCAGTACTTC.